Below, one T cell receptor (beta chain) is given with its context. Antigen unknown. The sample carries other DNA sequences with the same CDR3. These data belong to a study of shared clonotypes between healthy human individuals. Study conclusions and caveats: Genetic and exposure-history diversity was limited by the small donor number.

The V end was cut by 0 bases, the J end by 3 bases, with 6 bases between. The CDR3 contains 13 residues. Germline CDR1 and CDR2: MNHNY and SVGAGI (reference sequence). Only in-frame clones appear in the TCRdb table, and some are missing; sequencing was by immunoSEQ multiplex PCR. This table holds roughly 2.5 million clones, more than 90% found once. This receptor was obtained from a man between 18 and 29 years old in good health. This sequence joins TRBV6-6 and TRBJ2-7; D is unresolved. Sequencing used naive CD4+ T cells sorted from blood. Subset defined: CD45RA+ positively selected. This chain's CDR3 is CASSYSSSYEQYF. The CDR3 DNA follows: TGTGCCAGCAGTTACTCGAGCAGCTACGAGCAGTACTTC.